This T cell receptor beta chain was identified during a study of human T cells and chemical hapten exposure. Overall study context: Reading of the patch tests, which applied 0.01% DPC to the upper back, occurred at 6 days.

There are many counts of this clonotype. Time point defined: patch test 2, 6 weeks after DPC sensitization. The treatment denotes: therapeutic diphenylcyclopropenone sensitization with weekly scalp DPC. Unfractionated whole blood yielded the extracted total RNA. This CDR3 contains 15 residues. V lost 3 bases, J lost 9 bases, and 21 bases lay in between. Germline V lookup: CDR1 DFQATT, CDR2 SNEGSKA (reference sequence). Study processing details: From about 22,000 to 700,000 TCRs were found per sample, with a median of 95,638. One entry per CDR3 protein results from TCRdb running MiXCR on the RACE reads. TCRdb, rather than the study authors, made the V and J calls. The table has more than 60,000 distinct CDR3 sequences, approximately 10% seen once.

This clonotype was sampled from a woman between 50 and 59 years old with alopecia areata. Some clones in this sample may be carry-over from other donors' samples. The sample was whole blood, taken in connection with sensitization to the hapten diphenylcyclopropenone (DPC). The chain carries TRBV20-1 and TRBJ2-4; D might be TRBD1 (6 bases). The DNA for the CDR3 is TGCAGTGCTAGGGTAATAGACAGGCCTTTAGGCATTCAGTACTTC. This encodes CSARVIDRPLGIQYF.